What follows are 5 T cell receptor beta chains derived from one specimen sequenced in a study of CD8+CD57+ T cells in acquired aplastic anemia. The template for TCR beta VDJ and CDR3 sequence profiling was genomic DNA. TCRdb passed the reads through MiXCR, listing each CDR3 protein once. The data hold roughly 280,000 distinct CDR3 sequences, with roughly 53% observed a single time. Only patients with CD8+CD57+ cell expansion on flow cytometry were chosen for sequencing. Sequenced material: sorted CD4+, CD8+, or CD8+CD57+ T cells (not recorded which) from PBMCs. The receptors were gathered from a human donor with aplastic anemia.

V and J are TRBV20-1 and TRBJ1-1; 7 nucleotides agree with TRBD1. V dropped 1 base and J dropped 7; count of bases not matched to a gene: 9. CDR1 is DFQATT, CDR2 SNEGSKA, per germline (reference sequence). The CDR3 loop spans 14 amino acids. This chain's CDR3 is CSARGQGGFSEAFF. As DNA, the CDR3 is TGCAGTGCTAGAGGACAGGGTGGGTTCAGTGAAGCTTTCTTT.

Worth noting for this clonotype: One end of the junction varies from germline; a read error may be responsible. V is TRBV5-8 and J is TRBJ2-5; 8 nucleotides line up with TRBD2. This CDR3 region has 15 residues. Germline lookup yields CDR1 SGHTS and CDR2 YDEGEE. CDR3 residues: CASSLGPGGMETQYF. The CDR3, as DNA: TGTGCCAGCAGCTTAGGACCGGGGGGGATGGAGACTCAGTACTTC.

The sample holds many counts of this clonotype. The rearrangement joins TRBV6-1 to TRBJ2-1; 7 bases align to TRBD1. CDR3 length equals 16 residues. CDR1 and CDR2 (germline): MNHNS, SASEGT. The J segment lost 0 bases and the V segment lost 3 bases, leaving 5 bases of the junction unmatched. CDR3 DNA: TGTGCCAGCAGTGATGGGACAGCCCGCTCCTACAATGAGCAGTTCTTC. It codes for CASSDGTARSYNEQFF.

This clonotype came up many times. The CDR3, as DNA: TGTGCCAGCAGTGAAGCGTCCGGGGCCGGTGAAAAACTGTTTTTT. As protein: CASSEASGAGEKLFF. This rearrangement joins TRBV2 to TRBJ1-4; possibly TRBD1 for D (5 bases). Between the trimmed V and J ends, which lost 0 bases and 7 bases, there was a span of 12 bases. From germline, CDR1 is SNHLY and CDR2 FYNNEI. The CDR3 spans 15 residues.

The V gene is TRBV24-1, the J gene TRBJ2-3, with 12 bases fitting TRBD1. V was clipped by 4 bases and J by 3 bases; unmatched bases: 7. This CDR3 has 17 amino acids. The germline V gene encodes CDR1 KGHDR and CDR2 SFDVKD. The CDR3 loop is CATSDPGTGGSTDTQYF. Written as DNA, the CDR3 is TGTGCCACCAGTGACCCGGGGACAGGGGGCTCGACAGATACGCAGTATTTT.